This TCR beta chain was profiled in a study of regulatory T cells in long-lasting Graves disease. Study context: Newly diagnosed Graves' patients had under 3 months of antithyroid drugs.

Time point noted: newly diagnosed GD, antithyroid drugs for less than 3 months. Construction of the TCR library relied on RNA isolated from PBMCs. Libraries of TCR beta came from iRepertoire HTBI primers plus Arm-PCR of CDR3 regions. Via MiXCR, TCRdb re-called the multiplex PCR reads, giving one row per CDR3 protein. The data contain 400,000 to 550,000 distinct CDR3 sequences, under 15% of them seen just once; the ten biggest clones take up over 15%. Many counts were recorded for this clonotype. The CDR3 sequence is 15 residues long. Losses at the gene ends were 5 bases for V and 6 bases for J; bases not matched to a gene: 9. Germline values: CDR1 SGHNT, CDR2 YENEEA. These data were also filed under a second study, of T cells in Graves' hyperthyroidism and ophthalmopathy. According to that study: Not enrolled were patients with uncontrolled infection, other autoimmune disease, pregnancy or lactation. Blood also contained most expanded thyroid clonotypes above 0.001. In simple terms, a model built on 13 V-J features told ophthalmopathy apart from stable hyperthyroidism.

The material was peripheral blood mononuclear cells (PBMCs), obtained at new diagnosis, from a patient treated with antithyroid drugs. The V call is TRBV11-3, the J call TRBJ2-7; TRBD2 matches 11 bases. This clonotype was obtained from a young woman with Graves disease. The CDR3 region is CASSPPGLAGGEQYF. The CDR3 nucleotides are TGTGCCAGCAGCCCCCCAGGACTAGCGGGTGGCGAGCAGTACTTC.